The 15 T cell receptor beta chains reported below all come from one sample, sequenced in a study of blood T cells in healthy people across ages. The use of a sample-barcoded 5' primer and a J-beta primer mix characterized a second PCR of roughly 6 to 11 cycles. TCRdb reprocessed the 5' RACE reads via MiXCR and lists one record per CDR3 protein. The sample holds 1,500,000 or so distinct CDR3 sequences, approximately 59% seen once. The sample taken for sequencing was blood. These receptors were collected from a man in his late teens or twenties in good health.

Of note for this clonotype: Relative to the germline gene, one junction end is altered; a read error may explain this. The chain links TRBV9 to TRBJ2-2; D might be TRBD2 (5 bases). The germline gives CDR1 SGDLS, CDR2 YYNGEE. This CDR3 is built from 12 residues. In nucleotides, the CDR3 is TGTGCCAGCAGCCCCTCTCCCGGGGAGCGGTTTTTT. This encodes CASSPSPGERFF.

CDR3 amino acids: CASSRGAVDEQYF. CDR3 nucleotides: TGTGCCAGCAGTAGGGGGGCGGTAGACGAGCAGTACTTC. The chain links TRBV27 to TRBJ2-7, with D possibly being TRBD1 or TRBD2 (6 bases each). Germline CDR1 reads MNHEY; CDR2 reads SMNVEV (reference sequence). The CDR3 contains 13 residues. Trimming shortened V by 5 bases and J by 5 bases, and 13 bases separated the two germline ends.

The chain has TRBV6-5 and TRBJ1-2; TRBD1 aligns across 7 bases. Germline values: CDR1 MNHEY, CDR2 SVGAGI. The length of the CDR3 is 14 residues. J gave up 8 bases and V 1 base, and 7 bases lay outside the gene matches. CDR3 bases: TGTGCCAGCAGTTACTACCCAGACAGGGAAGGCTACACCTTC. Its protein is CASSYYPDREGYTF.

The J gene is TRBJ2-7, the V gene TRBV28; D perhaps matches TRBD2 (7 bases). The CDR3 extends over 15 amino acids. CDR1 and CDR2 (germline): MDHEN, SYDVKM. V was pared by 7 bases and J by 3 bases, with 19 bases between. CDR3 region: CASTGRAGHLYEQYF. The CDR3, as DNA: TGTGCCAGCACGGGGCGAGCGGGACACCTCTACGAGCAGTACTTC.

V is TRBV20-1 and J is TRBJ2-1, with 8 bases fitting TRBD2. Unmatched junction bases numbered 10, after V lost 4 bases and J lost 2 bases. Germline V gene lookup returns CDR1 DFQATT and CDR2 SNEGSKA (reference sequence). The CDR3 has 16 residues. CDR3 sequence: CSAISDGGATYNEQFF. CDR3 coding DNA: TGCAGTGCTATTTCGGACGGGGGGGCGACCTACAATGAGCAGTTCTTC.

The V and J genes are TRBV14 and TRBJ2-7, with D unresolved. CDR1 and CDR2 from the germline V gene are SGHDN and FVKESK. The CDR3 loop spans 15 amino acids. V gave up 0 bases and J gave up 0 bases, with 9 bases separating them. The CDR3, as DNA: TGTGCCAGCAGCCAAGAGGCACAGAGCTCCTACGAGCAGTACTTC. It encodes CASSQEAQSSYEQYF.

The chain joins TRBV5-1 to TRBJ2-5; 10 positions match TRBD2. The CDR3 totals 15 residues. CDR1 SGHRS and CDR2 YFSETQ come from the germline V gene. V shed 3 bases and J 0 bases; nucleotides not matched to a gene: 2. CDR3 region: CASSSLAGNQETQYF. The CDR3 DNA reads as TGCGCCAGCAGCTCACTAGCGGGGAACCAAGAGACCCAGTACTTC.

The chain has TRBV20-1 and TRBJ2-7; D could derive from TRBD1 or TRBD2 (5 bases each). The CDR3 runs to 12 residues. Germline values: CDR1 DFQATT, CDR2 SNEGSKA (reference sequence). Trimming took off 3 bases at V and 4 bases at J, with 10 bases between the two ends. Here the CDR3 reads CSASQGAYEQYF. In DNA, the CDR3 is TGCAGTGCTAGTCAGGGAGCATACGAGCAGTACTTC.

This chain uses TRBV29-1 with TRBJ2-7, with a possible D match to TRBD2 (6 bases). The CDR3 contains 15 residues. Trimming removed 3 bases at V and 4 bases at J, with 19 bases between. Germline CDR1 reads SQVTM; CDR2 reads ANQGSEA. The chain's CDR3 is CSVEEDRGSYYEQYF. In DNA, the CDR3 is TGCAGCGTTGAGGAGGACCGGGGGTCTTATTACGAGCAGTACTTC.

This clonotype has a handful of counts. The DNA of the CDR3 is TGTGCCAGCAGCCCGCGACAGGGCCTTAGTATATACAATGAGCAGTTCTTC. This translates into CASSPRQGLSIYNEQFF. V gene TRBV5-5 combines with J gene TRBJ2-1, with 7 bases lining up with TRBD1. V shed 4 bases and J 4 bases; nucleotides not matched to a gene: 14. Germline V gene data show CDR1 as SGHKS and CDR2 as YYEKEE (reference sequence). The length of the CDR3 is 17 residues.

V usage is TRBV4-3 and J usage is TRBJ1-6, with 8 nucleotides matching TRBD1. Germline V gene lookup returns CDR1 LGHNA and CDR2 YSLEER. With 0 bases clipped from V and 9 bases from J, the junction kept 10 bases outside the gene matches. CDR3 size: 17 residues. The CDR3 reads CASSQDIQGVGFSPLHF. As DNA, the CDR3 is TGCGCCAGCAGCCAAGATATACAGGGGGTAGGTTTTTCACCCCTCCACTTT.

This rearrangement joins TRBV4-3 to TRBJ2-3, with TRBD1 matching 10 bases. The junction had 7 bases not matched to a gene; V was cut back by 4 bases and J by 3 bases. Germline CDR1 and CDR2: LGHNA and YSLEER. The CDR3 extends over 16 amino acids. In DNA form, the CDR3 reads TGCGCCAGCAGCCCAACCGGGACAGGGGTTACAGATACGCAGTATTTT. Translation: CASSPTGTGVTDTQYF.

The chain is built from TRBV2 and TRBJ2-7, with D unclear. V was cut by 0 bases and J by 1 base, with 10 bases left in between. CDR1 is SNHLY, CDR2 FYNNEI, per germline. This CDR3 region has 15 residues. The CDR3 DNA reads as TGTGCCAGCAGTGAAGCAGAATACAGATCCTACGAGCAGTACTTC. Translated: CASSEAEYRSYEQYF.

The rearrangement links TRBV5-5 to TRBJ2-1, with TRBD1 matching over 8 bases. Trimming cost V 3 bases and J 7 bases; bases outside gene matches: 15. CDR1 is SGHKS and CDR2 is YYEKEE in the germline V gene (reference sequence). The CDR3 covers 17 residues. The CDR3 coding sequence is TGTGCCAGCAGCTACCGACCAGGGGGCGGTAGCCAGAATGAGCAGTTCTTC. Protein: CASSYRPGGGSQNEQFF.

In DNA form, the CDR3 reads TGTGCCAGCTCACCACGGGACACTGCAGCGGAAGCTTTCTTT. Protein product: CASSPRDTAAEAFF. The chain links TRBV18 to TRBJ1-1; weak D call: TRBD1 (6 bases). This CDR3 comprises 14 residues. V gave up 1 base and J gave up 8 bases, with 14 bases separating them. Germline V CDR1 and CDR2: KGHSH, LQKENI. The variable domain in full, completed from reference TRBV18 and TRBJ1-1, reads NAGVMQNPRHLVRRRGQEARLRCSPMKGHSHVYWYRQLPEEGLKFMVYLQKENIIDESGMPKERFSAEFPKEGPSILRIQQVVRGDSAAYFCASSPRDTAAEAFFGQGTRLTVV.